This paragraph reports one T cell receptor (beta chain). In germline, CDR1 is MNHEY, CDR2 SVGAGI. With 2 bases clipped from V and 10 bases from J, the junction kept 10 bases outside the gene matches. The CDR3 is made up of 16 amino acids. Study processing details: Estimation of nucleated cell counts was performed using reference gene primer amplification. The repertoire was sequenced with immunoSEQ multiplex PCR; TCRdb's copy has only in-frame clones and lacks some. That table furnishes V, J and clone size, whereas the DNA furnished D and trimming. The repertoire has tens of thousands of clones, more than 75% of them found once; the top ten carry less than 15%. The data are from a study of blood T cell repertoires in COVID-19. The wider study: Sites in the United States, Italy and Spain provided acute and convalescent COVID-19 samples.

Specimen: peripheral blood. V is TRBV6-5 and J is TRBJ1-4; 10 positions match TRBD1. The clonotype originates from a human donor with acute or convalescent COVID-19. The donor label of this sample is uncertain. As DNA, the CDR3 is TGTGCCAGCAGTTACAACCCGGGACAGGGGAACCGAAAACTGTTTTTT. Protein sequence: CASSYNPGQGNRKLFF.